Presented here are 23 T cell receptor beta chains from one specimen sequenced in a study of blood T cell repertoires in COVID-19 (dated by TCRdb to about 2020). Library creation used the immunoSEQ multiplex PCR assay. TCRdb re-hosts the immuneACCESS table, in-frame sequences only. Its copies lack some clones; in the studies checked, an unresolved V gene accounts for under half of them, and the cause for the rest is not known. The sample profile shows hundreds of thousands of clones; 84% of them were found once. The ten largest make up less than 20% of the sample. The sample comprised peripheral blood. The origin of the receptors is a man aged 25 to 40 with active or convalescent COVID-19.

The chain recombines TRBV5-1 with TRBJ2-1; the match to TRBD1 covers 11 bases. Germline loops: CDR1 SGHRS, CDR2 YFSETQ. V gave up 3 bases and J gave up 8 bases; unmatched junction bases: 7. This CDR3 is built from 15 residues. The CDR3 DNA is TGCGCCAGCAGCTCACCGGGACAGGGGGTCGATGAGCAGTTCTTC. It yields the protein CASSSPGQGVDEQFF. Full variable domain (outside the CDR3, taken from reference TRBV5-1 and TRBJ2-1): KAGVTQTPRYLIKTRGQQVTLSCSPISGHRSVSWYQQTPGQGLQFLFEYFSETQRNKGNFPGRFSGRQFSNSRSEMNVSTLELGDSALYLCASSSPGQGVDEQFFGPGTRLTVL.

In DNA form, the CDR3 reads TGTGCCAGCAGTTCCGCAGTATCCTATGGCTACACCTTC. The encoded protein is CASSSAVSYGYTF. The chain carries TRBV12-3 or TRBV12-4 and TRBJ1-2; D gene uncertain. Between the trimmed V and J ends, which lost 4 bases and 4 bases, there was a span of 10 bases. The CDR3 extends over 13 amino acids.

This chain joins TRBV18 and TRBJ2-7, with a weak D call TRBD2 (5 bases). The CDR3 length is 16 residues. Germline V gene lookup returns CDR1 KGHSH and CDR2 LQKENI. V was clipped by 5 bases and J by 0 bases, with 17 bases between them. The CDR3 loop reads CASSIGLAQSSYEQYF. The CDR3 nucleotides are TGTGCCAGCTCAATCGGACTGGCCCAGAGCTCCTACGAGCAGTACTTC.

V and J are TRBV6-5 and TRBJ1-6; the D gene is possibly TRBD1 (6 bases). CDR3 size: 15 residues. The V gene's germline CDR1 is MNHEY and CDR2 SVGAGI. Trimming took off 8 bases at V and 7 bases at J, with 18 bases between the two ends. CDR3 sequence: CASEVGGGANSPLHF. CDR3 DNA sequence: TGTGCCAGCGAAGTTGGCGGGGGGGCGAATTCACCCCTCCACTTT.

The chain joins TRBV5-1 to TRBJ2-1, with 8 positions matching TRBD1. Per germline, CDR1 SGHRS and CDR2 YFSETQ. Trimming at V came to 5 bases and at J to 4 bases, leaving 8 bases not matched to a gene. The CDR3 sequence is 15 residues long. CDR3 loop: CASSPQGGAYNEQFF. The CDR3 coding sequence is TGCGCCAGCAGTCCACAGGGGGGCGCTTACAATGAGCAGTTCTTC.

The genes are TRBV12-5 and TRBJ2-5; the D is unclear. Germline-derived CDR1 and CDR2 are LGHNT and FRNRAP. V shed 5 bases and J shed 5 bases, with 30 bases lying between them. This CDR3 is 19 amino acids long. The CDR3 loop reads CASGPPPSPWYALWETQYF. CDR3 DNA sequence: TGTGCTAGTGGTCCCCCGCCGAGCCCATGGTACGCTCTCTGGGAGACCCAGTACTTC.

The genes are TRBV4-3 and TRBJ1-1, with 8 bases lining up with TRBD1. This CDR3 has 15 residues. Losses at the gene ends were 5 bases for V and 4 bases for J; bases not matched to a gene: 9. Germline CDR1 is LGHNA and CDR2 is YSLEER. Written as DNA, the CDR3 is TGCGCCAGCAGCTCCACCCAGGGGGCGGGCACTGAAGCTTTCTTT. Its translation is CASSSTQGAGTEAFF.

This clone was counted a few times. This chain's CDR3 is CASSPGTTVTETQYF. The CDR3 coding sequence is TGTGCCAGCAGCCCCGGGACTACGGTCACAGAGACCCAGTACTTC. The chain recombines TRBV7-3 with TRBJ2-5, with 7 nucleotides matching TRBD2. The germline CDR1 and CDR2 sequences are SGHTA and FQGTGA. CDR3 length: 15 residues. The V and J ends lost 5 bases and 4 bases, in that order; junction bases with no gene match: 10.

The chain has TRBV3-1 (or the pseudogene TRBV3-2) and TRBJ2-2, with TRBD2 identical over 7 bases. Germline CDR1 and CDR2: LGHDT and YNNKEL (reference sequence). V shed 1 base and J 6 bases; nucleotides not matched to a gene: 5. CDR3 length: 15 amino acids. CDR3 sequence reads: CASSQVGGSSGELFF. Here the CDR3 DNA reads TGTGCCAGCAGCCAAGTGGGCGGGAGCTCCGGGGAGCTGTTTTTT.

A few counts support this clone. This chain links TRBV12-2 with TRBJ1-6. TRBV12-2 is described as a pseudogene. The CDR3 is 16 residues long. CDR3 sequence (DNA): TGTGCAAGTCGCTTAGCAATCGGAGGGTCGAATTCACCCCTCCACTTT. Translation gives CASRLAIGGSNSPLHF.

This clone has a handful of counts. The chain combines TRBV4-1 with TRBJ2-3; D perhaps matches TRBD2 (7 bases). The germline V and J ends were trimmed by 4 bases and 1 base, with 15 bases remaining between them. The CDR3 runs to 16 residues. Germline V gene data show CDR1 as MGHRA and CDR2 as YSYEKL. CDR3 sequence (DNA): TGCGCCAGCAGCCCCTCAACAGGGAGGGGCACAGATACGCAGTATTTT. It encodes CASSPSTGRGTDTQYF.

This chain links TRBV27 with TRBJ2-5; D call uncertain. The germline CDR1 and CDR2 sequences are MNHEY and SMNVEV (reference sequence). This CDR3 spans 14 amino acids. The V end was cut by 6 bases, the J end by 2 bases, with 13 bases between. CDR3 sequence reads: CASSPRHEQETQYF. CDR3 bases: TGTGCCAGCAGCCCCCGACATGAACAAGAGACCCAGTACTTC.

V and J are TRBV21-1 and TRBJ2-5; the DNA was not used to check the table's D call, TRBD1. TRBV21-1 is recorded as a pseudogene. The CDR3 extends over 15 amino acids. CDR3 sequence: CASSKGAGGCETQYF. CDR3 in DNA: TGTGCCAGCAGCAAAGGGGCAGGGGGATGTGAGACCCAGTACTTC.

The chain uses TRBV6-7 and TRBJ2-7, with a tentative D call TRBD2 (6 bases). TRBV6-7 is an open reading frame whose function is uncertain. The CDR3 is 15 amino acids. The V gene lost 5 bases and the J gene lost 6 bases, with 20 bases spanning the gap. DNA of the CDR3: TGTGCCAGCAGTGCTGGGTTTTGGGAGGCCGGCGAGCAGTACTTC. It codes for CASSAGFWEAGEQYF.

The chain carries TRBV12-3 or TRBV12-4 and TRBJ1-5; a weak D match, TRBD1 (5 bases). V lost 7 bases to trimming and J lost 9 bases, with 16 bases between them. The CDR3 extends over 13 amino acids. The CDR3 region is CASTGEGLGPQHF. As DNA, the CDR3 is TGTGCCAGCACCGGCGAGGGACTCGGGCCCCAGCATTTT.

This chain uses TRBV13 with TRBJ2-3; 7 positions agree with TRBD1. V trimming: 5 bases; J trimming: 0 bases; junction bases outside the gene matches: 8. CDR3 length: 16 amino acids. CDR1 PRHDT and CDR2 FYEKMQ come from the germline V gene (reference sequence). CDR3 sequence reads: CASSLGTALSTDTQYF. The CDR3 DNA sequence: TGTGCCAGCAGCCTCGGGACAGCCCTGAGCACAGATACGCAGTATTTT.

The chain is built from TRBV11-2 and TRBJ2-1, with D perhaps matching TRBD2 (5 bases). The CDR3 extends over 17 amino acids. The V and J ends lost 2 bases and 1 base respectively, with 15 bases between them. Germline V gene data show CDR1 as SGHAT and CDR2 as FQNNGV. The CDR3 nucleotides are TGTGCCAGCAGCTTATCCCCCGGGATCGTATCCTACAATGAGCAGTTCTTC. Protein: CASSLSPGIVSYNEQFF.

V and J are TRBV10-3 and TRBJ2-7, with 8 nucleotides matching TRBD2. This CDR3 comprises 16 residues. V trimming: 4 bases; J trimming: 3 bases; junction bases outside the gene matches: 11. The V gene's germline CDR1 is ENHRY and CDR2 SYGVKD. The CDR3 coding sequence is TGTGCCATCAGTGCAGCTCCCGGGAGGGAAATCTACGAGCAGTACTTC. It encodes CAISAAPGREIYEQYF.

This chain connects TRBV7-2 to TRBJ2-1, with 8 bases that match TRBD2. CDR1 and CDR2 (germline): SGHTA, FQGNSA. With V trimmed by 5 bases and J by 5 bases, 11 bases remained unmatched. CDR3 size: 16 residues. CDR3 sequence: CASSKNPGTSHNEQFF. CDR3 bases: TGTGCCAGCAGCAAGAACCCCGGGACTAGTCACAATGAGCAGTTCTTC.

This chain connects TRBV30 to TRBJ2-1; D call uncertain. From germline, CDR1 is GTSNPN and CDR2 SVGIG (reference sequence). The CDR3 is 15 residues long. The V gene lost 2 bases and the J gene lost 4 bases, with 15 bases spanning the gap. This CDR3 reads CAWSRGLINYNEQFF. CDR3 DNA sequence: TGTGCCTGGAGTAGAGGCCTTATCAATTACAATGAGCAGTTCTTC.

The CDR3 spells CASSLWNRGGNTEAFF. In nucleotides, the CDR3 is TGTGCCAGCAGTTTATGGAATAGGGGGGGGAACACTGAAGCTTTCTTT. The gene calls are TRBV28 and TRBJ1-1; D perhaps matches TRBD1 (6 bases). Germline CDR1 is MDHEN and CDR2 is SYDVKM. The ends were cut back, 0 bases at V and 1 base at J, with 12 bases in the middle. The CDR3 contains 16 residues.

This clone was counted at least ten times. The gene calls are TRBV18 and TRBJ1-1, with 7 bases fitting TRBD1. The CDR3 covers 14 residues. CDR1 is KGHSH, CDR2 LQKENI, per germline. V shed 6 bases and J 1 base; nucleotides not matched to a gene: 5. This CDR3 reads CASSEGTANTEAFF. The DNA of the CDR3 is TGTGCCAGCTCCGAGGGGACAGCGAACACTGAAGCTTTCTTT.

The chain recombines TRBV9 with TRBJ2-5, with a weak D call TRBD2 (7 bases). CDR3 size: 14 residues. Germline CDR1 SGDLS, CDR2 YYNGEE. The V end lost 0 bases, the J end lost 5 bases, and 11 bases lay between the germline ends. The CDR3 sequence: CASSVGGGPETQYF. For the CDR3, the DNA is TGTGCCAGCAGCGTAGGGGGGGGCCCCGAGACCCAGTACTTC.